These T cell receptor beta chains were read from a single sample in a study of T cells in Graves' hyperthyroidism and ophthalmopathy. Each CDR3 protein is one row after TCRdb ran MiXCR on the multiplex PCR reads. This table holds hundreds of thousands of distinct CDR3 sequences, around 13% found once. Source material: blood. These receptors were obtained from a woman under 40 with Graves' hyperthyroidism that later progressed to Graves' ophthalmopathy. Each CDR3 is given with its conserved first and last residue. Fields, in order: V gene, D gene, clone size, J gene, CDR3 protein, CDR3 DNA. A D gene is named only where the DNA matches it firmly. Clone size appears in some rows only: once, few, many, or a class for an expanded clone.

>TRBV24-1|NA|many|TRBJ2-3
CATEGTTDTQYF
TGTGCCACCGAGGGAACCACAGATACGCAGTATTTT
>TRBV28|NA|many|TRBJ2-2
CASSLLRGSGALNTGELFF
TGTGCCAGCAGTTTACTCAGGGGGAGCGGGGCTCTGAACACCGGGGAGCTGTTTTTT
>TRBV6-1|NA|many|TRBJ2-4
CASSNGGVKNIQYF
TGTGCCAGCAGCAACGGGGGTGTCAAAAACATTCAGTACTTC
>TRBV7-3|NA|many|TRBJ2-1
CASSLAGQLNNEQFF
TGTGCCAGCAGCTTAGCGGGCCAACTTAACAATGAGCAGTTCTTC
>TRBV14|TRBD1|many|TRBJ1-1
CASSQDSRTGRTEAFF
TGTGCCAGCAGCCAGGATAGCCGGACAGGGAGGACTGAAGCTTTCTTT
>TRBV29-1|TRBD2|NA|TRBJ2-3
CSVEVGGGPTDTQYF
TGCAGCGTTGAAGTGGGGGGGGGTCCCACAGATACGCAGTATTTT
>TRBV9|NA|many|TRBJ1-1
CASSSWGSNAEAFF
TGTGCCAGCAGCTCTTGGGGGTCCAACGCTGAAGCTTTCTTT
>TRBV6-6|NA|NA|TRBJ1-2
CASSYALRDGYTF
TGTGCCAGCAGTTACGCTCTGAGGGACGGCTACACCTTC
>TRBV28|NA|many|TRBJ2-5
CASSLSGRGETQYF
TGTGCCAGCAGTTTATCGGGCAGGGGTGAGACCCAGTACTTC
>TRBV12-3/TRBV12-4|TRBD1|many|TRBJ1-5
CASRGTGGGGQPQHF
TGTGCCAGCAGGGGGACAGGGGGCGGGGGTCAGCCCCAGCATTTT
>TRBV28|TRBD2|many|TRBJ2-3
CASIAGGNTDTQYF
TGTGCCAGCATCGCGGGAGGAAACACAGATACGCAGTATTTT
>TRBV19|TRBD1|many|TRBJ1-1
CASSLQGGEAFF
TGTGCCAGTAGTTTACAGGGGGGGGAAGCTTTCTTT
>TRBV7-8|NA|few|TRBJ2-1
CASNLQDSYNEQFF
TGTGCCAGCAATCTTCAGGACTCGTACAATGAGCAGTTCTTC
>TRBV27|NA|NA|TRBJ1-2
CASSTVRDGNYDYTF
TGTGCCAGCAGTACCGTTCGGGACGGCAACTATGACTACACCTTC
>TRBV16|NA|many|TRBJ1-1
CASSQSQFNTEAFF
TGTGCCAGCAGCCAATCACAGTTTAACACTGAAGCTTTCTTT
>TRBV6-1|TRBD2|NA|TRBJ2-1
CASSPRGGFYNEQFF
TGTGCCAGCAGCCCCCGGGGGGGGTTCTACAATGAGCAGTTCTTC
>TRBV7-9|NA|many|TRBJ1-6
CASSLKRGDSPLHF
TGTGCCAGCAGCTTAAAGCGCGGGGATTCACCCCTCCACTTT
>TRBV18|TRBD1|few|TRBJ2-5
CASSPPSWTGVVETQYF
TGTGCCAGCTCACCACCGAGTTGGACAGGGGTCGTGGAGACCCAGTACTTC
>TRBV7-2|NA|many|TRBJ1-2
CASSLAAGQDYGYTF
TGTGCCAGCAGCTTAGCGGCAGGGCAAGACTATGGCTACACCTTC
>TRBV4-2|TRBD2|many|TRBJ2-1
CASSQDPGLADNEQFF
TGTGCCAGCAGCCAAGACCCCGGACTAGCGGACAATGAGCAGTTCTTC
>TRBV7-9|TRBD2|few|TRBJ2-2
CASSRTSGNVGELFF
TGTGCCAGCAGCCGGACTAGCGGGAATGTCGGGGAGCTGTTTTTT
>TRBV10-3|NA|NA|TRBJ1-2
CAISEERYGYTF
TGTGCCATCAGTGAGGAGCGATATGGCTACACCTTC
>TRBV30|TRBD2|many|TRBJ2-1
CAWRFGTTKNEQFF
TGTGCCTGGAGGTTCGGGACTACGAAGAATGAGCAGTTCTTC
>TRBV6-1|TRBD1|NA|TRBJ1-4
CTSSDRGFGTATNGKLFF
TGTACCAGCAGTGACAGGGGATTTGGGACGGCAACTAATGGAAAACTGTTTTTT
>TRBV4-2|NA|many|TRBJ2-7
CASSQDPSTRAGQYF
TGTGCCAGCAGCCAAGATCCGTCGACCCGTGCCGGGCAGTACTTC
>TRBV6-2/TRBV6-3|TRBD2|many|TRBJ2-1
CASSPSGSGKQFF
TGTGCCAGCAGTCCGTCTGGTAGCGGGAAGCAGTTCTTC
>TRBV9|NA|many|TRBJ1-1
CASSVDAVEAFF
TGTGCCAGCAGCGTAGATGCAGTTGAAGCTTTCTTT
>TRBV28|NA|few|TRBJ1-6
CAGSPGGGLSYNSPLHF
TGTGCCGGCAGCCCTGGAGGGGGGCTTTCCTATAATTCACCCCTCCACTTT
>TRBV28|NA|few|TRBJ2-7
CASSLRGGVGEQYF
TGTGCCAGCAGTTTAAGGGGGGGAGTCGGCGAGCAGTACTTC
>TRBV9|NA|NA|TRBJ2-3
CASSVAPISTDTQYF
TGTGCCAGCAGCGTAGCCCCGATTAGCACAGATACGCAGTATTTT
>TRBV30|TRBD2|few|TRBJ2-3
CAWRAQGGHTDTQYF
TGTGCCTGGAGGGCCCAGGGAGGGCACACAGATACGCAGTATTTT
>TRBV27|TRBD1|many|TRBJ1-5
CASTPLGQGVDQPQHF
TGTGCCAGCACTCCCCTAGGGCAGGGGGTAGATCAGCCCCAGCATTTT
>TRBV20-1|TRBD2|many|TRBJ2-7
CSAVSLAGAYEQYF
TGCAGTGCCGTTTCACTAGCGGGAGCCTACGAGCAGTACTTC
>TRBV3-1|NA|NA|TRBJ1-3
CASSQRDGTIYF
TGTGCCAGCAGCCAACGGGACGGCACCATATATTTT
>TRBV7-2|TRBD2|NA|TRBJ2-3
CASSLVTSGISTDTQYF
TGTGCCAGCAGCTTAGTGACTAGCGGAATAAGCACAGATACGCAGTATTTT
>TRBV6-9|NA|once|TRBJ1-5
CASSERGRNQPQHF
TGTGCCAGCAGTGAAAGGGGTCGGAATCAGCCCCAGCATTTT
>TRBV2|NA|many|TRBJ2-2
CASRIEQNTGELFF
TGTGCCAGCAGGATAGAGCAAAACACCGGGGAGCTGTTTTTT
>TRBV20-1|NA|many|TRBJ2-6
CSALGRGGGANVLTF
TGCAGTGCGCTAGGCAGGGGTGGTGGGGCCAACGTCCTGACTTTC
>TRBV20-1|NA|many|TRBJ2-5
CSAQVQQETQYF
TGCAGTGCTCAGGTTCAACAAGAGACCCAGTACTTC
>TRBV29-1|NA|many|TRBJ1-1
CSVGPGWNTEAFF
TGCAGCGTTGGCCCGGGGTGGAACACTGAAGCTTTCTTT